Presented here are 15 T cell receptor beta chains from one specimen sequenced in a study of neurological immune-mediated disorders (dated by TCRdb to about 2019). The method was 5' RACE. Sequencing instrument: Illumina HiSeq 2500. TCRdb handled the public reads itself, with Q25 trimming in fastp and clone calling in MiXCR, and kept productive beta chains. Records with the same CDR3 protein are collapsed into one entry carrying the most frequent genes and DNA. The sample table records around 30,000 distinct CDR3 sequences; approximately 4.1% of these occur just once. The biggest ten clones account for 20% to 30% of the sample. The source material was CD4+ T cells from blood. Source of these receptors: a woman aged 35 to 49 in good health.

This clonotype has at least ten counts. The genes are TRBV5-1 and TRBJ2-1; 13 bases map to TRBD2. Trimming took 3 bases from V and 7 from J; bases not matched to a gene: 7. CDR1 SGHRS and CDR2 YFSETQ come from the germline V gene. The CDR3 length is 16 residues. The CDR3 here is CASSYAGTSGINEQFF. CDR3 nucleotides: TGCGCCAGCAGCTATGCCGGGACTAGCGGGATTAATGAGCAGTTCTTC. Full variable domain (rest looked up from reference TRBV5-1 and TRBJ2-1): KAGVTQTPRYLIKTRGQQVTLSCSPISGHRSVSWYQQTPGQGLQFLFEYFSETQRNKGNFPGRFSGRQFSNSRSEMNVSTLELGDSALYLCASSYAGTSGINEQFFGPGTRLTVL.

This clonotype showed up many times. This CDR3 reads CASSPDRPYEQYF. The CDR3 DNA sequence: TGTGCCAGCAGCCCAGACAGGCCCTACGAGCAGTACTTC. The chain uses TRBV7-2 and TRBJ2-7, with a weak D call TRBD1 (6 bases). V dropped 5 bases and J dropped 2 bases, with 10 bases sitting between them. The CDR3 spans 13 residues. Looked up from germline, CDR1 is SGHTA and CDR2 is FQGNSA.

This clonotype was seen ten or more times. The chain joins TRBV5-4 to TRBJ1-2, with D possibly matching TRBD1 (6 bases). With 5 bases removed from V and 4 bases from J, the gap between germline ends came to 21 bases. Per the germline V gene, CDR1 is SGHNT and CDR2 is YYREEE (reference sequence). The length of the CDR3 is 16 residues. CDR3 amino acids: CASSNPGGAGRYGYTF. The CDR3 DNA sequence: TGTGCCAGCAGTAACCCGGGGGGCGCGGGTCGCTATGGCTACACCTTC.

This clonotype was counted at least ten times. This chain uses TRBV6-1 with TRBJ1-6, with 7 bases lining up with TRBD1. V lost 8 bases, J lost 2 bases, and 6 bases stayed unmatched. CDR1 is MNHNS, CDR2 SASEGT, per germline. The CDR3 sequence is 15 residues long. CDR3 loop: CASGTGQAYNSPLHF. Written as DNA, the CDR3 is TGTGCCAGCGGGACCGGACAGGCCTATAATTCACCCCTCCACTTT.

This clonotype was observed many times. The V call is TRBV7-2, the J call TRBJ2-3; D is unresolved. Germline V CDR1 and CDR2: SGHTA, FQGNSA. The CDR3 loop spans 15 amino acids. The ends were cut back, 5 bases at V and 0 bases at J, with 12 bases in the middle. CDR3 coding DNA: TGTGCCAGCAGCCCCGGCCCCTCTAGCACAGATACGCAGTATTTT. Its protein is CASSPGPSSTDTQYF.

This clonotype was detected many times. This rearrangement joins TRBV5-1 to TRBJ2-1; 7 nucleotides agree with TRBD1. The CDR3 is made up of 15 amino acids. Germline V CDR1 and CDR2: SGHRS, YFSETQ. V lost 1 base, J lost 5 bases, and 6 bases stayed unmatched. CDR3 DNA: TGCGCCAGCAGCTTGAGGACAGGCCCCGACAATGAGCAGTTCTTC. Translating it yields CASSLRTGPDNEQFF.

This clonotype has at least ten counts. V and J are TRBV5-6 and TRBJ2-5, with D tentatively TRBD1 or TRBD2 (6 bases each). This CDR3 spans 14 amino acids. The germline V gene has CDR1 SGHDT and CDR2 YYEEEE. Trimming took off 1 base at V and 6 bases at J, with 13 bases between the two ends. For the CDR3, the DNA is TGTGCCAGCAGCTTGCTCGGGGGCGCAAAGACCCAGTACTTC. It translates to CASSLLGGAKTQYF.

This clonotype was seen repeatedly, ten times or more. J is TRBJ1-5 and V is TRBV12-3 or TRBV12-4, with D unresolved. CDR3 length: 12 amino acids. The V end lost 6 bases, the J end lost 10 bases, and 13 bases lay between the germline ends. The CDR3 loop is CASSPRGGPQHF. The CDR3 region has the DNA TGTGCCAGCAGCCCCCGGGGAGGACCCCAGCATTTT.

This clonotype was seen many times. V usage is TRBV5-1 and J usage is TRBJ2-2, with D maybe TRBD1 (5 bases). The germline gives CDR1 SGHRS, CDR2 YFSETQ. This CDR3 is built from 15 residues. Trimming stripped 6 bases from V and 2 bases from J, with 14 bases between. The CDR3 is CASKFRQTNTGELFF. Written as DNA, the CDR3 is TGCGCCAGCAAATTCCGACAGACCAACACCGGGGAGCTGTTTTTT.

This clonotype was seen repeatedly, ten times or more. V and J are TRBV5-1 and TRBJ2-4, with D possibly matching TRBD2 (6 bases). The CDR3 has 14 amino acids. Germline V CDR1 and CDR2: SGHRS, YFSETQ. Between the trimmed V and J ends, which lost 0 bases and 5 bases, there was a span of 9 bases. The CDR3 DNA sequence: TGCGCCAGCAGCTTGGGTGGCGGGGAAAACATTCAGTACTTC. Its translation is CASSLGGGENIQYF.

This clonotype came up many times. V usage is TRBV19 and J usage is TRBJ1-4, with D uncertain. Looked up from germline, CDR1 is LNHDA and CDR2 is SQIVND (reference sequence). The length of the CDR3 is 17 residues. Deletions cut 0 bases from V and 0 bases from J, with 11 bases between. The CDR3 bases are TGTGCCAGTAGTATAGATCGGGTCGGGTCAACTAATGAAAAACTGTTTTTT. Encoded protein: CASSIDRVGSTNEKLFF.

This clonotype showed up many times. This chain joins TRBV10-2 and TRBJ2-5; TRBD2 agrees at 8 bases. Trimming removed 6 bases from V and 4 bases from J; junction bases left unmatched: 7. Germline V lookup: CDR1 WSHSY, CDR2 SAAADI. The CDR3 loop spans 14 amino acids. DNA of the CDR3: TGCGCCAGCAGACCAACCGGGAGGGGAGAGACCCAGTACTTC. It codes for CASRPTGRGETQYF.

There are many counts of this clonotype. The CDR3 loop reads CSAPSSGYEQYF. CDR3 DNA: TGCAGTGCCCCCTCGAGCGGCTACGAGCAGTACTTC. The V gene is TRBV20-1, the J gene TRBJ2-7, with D maybe TRBD2 (5 bases). The CDR3 contains 12 residues. Trimming took off 6 bases at V and 3 bases at J, with 12 bases between the two ends. Per germline, CDR1 DFQATT and CDR2 SNEGSKA (reference sequence).

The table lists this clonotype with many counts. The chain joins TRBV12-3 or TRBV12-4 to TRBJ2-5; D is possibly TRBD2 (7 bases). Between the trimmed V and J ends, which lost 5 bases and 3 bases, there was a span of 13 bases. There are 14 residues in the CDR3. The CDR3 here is CASSRAGAKETQYF. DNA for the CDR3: TGTGCCAGCAGTCGCGCGGGGGCGAAAGAGACCCAGTACTTC.

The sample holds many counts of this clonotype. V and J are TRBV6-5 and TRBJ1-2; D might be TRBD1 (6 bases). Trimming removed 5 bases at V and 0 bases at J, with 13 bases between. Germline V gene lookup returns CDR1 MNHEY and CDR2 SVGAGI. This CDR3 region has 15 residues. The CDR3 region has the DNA TGTGCCAGCAGTAGCCCGACAGGAGCTAACTATGGCTACACCTTC. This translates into CASSSPTGANYGYTF.